These 5 T cell receptor beta chains came from one sample sequenced in a study of CD8 T cells in Susac syndrome. Reverse transcription of roughly 0.5 to 1 ug RNA was carried out with random hexamers. TCRdb passed the immunoSEQ multiplex PCR reads through MiXCR, listing each CDR3 protein once. The sample holds about 140,000 distinct CDR3 sequences; 95% are singletons and the top ten take 0.11%. Source material: CD4+ T cells from PBMCs. The receptors originated from a human donor with multiple sclerosis.

This rearrangement joins TRBV15 to TRBJ2-7, with TRBD1 matching over 7 bases. V was clipped by 3 bases and J by 2 bases; unmatched bases: 4. Germline CDR1 LNHNV, CDR2 YYDKDF (reference sequence). This CDR3 comprises 14 residues. CDR3 region: CATSSLTGAYEQYF. In DNA, the CDR3 is TGTGCCACCAGCAGTCTTACAGGGGCCTACGAGCAGTACTTC.

This clonotype was recorded once. The chain joins TRBV27 to TRBJ2-5; possibly TRBD1 or TRBD2 for D (5 bases each). This CDR3 has 13 residues. V was pared by 5 bases and J by 7 bases, with 14 bases between. Germline V gene data show CDR1 as MNHEY and CDR2 as SMNVEV (reference sequence). This CDR3 reads CASSQTPGGTQYF. CDR3 DNA: TGTGCCAGCAGTCAGACCCCTGGGGGGACCCAGTACTTC.

The rearrangement links TRBV6-2 or TRBV6-3 to TRBJ2-3; 9 bases are a match to TRBD2. The CDR3 extends over 15 amino acids. V trimming: 6 bases; J trimming: 6 bases; junction bases outside the gene matches: 10. Per germline, CDR1 MNHEY and CDR2 SVGEGT. CDR3 in amino acids: CASSAPAGGPDTQYF. CDR3 nucleotides: TGTGCCAGCAGCGCCCCAGCGGGGGGTCCGGATACGCAGTATTTT.

The chain recombines TRBV3-1 with TRBJ1-2; D call uncertain. In germline, CDR1 is LGHDT, CDR2 YNNKEL (reference sequence). The CDR3 has 14 residues. The V end was cut by 2 bases, the J end by 5 bases, with 12 bases between. The CDR3 region is CASSQKGGIYGYTF. Written as DNA, the CDR3 is TGTGCCAGCAGCCAAAAGGGCGGAATTTATGGCTACACCTTC.

The chain employs TRBV30 and TRBJ1-2; 8 bases fit TRBD1. Germline CDR1 is GTSNPN and CDR2 is SVGIG (reference sequence). V trimming: 0 bases; J trimming: 7 bases; junction bases outside the gene matches: 4. The length of the CDR3 is 13 residues. The CDR3 coding sequence is TGTGCCTGGAGTGTCGGGACAGGCGCTGGCTACACCTTC. It translates to CAWSVGTGAGYTF.